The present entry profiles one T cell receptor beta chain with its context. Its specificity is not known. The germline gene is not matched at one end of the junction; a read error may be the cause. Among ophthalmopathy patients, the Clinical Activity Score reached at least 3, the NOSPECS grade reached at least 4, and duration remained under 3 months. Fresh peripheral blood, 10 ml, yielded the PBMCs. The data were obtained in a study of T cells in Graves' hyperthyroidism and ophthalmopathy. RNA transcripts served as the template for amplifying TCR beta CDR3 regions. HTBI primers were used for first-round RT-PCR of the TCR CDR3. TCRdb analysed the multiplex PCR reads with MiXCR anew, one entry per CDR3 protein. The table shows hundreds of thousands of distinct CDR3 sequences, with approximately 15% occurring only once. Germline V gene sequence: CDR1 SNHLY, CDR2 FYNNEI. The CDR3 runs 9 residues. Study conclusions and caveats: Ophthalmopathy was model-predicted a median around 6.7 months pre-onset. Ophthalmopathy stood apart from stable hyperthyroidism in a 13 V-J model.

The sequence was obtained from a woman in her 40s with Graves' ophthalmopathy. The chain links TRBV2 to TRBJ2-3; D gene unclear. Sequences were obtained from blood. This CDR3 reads CASKDTQYF. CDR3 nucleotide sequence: TGTGCCAGCAAAGATACGCAGTATTTT.